This paragraph covers one T cell receptor beta chain sequence. The sample originates from a study of T cell changes during pregnancy in multiple sclerosis. This CDR3 contains 16 residues. V lost 2 bases to trimming and J lost 3 bases, with 14 bases between them. In germline, CDR1 is MNHNS, CDR2 SASEGT. Some clones are missing from TCRdb's copy, which holds only in-frame ones; the method was immunoSEQ multiplex PCR. Among tens of thousands of clones listed, more than 90% were seen once. The sample was peripheral blood, taken in the third trimester of pregnancy. V is TRBV6-1 and J is TRBJ1-5; D might be TRBD1 (6 bases). This TCR was recovered from a female donor in good health, enrolled as a control in a pregnancy study. The CDR3: CASSELSDSNNQPQHF. The DNA of the CDR3 is TGTGCCAGCAGTGAATTATCGGACAGTAACAATCAGCCCCAGCATTTT.